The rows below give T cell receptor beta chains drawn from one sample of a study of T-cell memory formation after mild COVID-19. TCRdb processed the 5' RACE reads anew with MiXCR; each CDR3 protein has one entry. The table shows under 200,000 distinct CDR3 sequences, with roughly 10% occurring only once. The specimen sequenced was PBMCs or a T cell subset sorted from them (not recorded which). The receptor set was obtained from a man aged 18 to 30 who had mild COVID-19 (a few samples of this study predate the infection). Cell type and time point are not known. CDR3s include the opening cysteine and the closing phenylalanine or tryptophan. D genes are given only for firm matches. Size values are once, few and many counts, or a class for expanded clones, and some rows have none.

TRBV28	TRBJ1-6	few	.	TGTGCCAGCAGGCCCCTAAGGGGGAGGAGGTCACCCCTCCACTTT	CASRPLRGRRSPLHF
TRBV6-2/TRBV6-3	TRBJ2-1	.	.	TGTGCCAGCAGTTCACCCCGGTACAATGAGCAGTTCTTC	CASSSPRYNEQFF
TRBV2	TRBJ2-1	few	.	TGTGCCAGCAAGTTGTTTAAGGTGGAGCAGTTCTTC	CASKLFKVEQFF
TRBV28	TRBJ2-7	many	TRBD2	TGTGCCAGCAGTTTGGGACTAGCGGGGACCTACGAGCAGTACTTC	CASSLGLAGTYEQYF
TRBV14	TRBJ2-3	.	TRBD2	TGTGCCAGCAGCCTCCCCGGACTAGCGGGGGCTACAGGCACAGATACGCAGTATTTT	CASSLPGLAGATGTDTQYF
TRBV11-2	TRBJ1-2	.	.	TGTGCCAGCAGCTTCAGGGGTGAGGGTGGCTACACCTTC	CASSFRGEGGYTF
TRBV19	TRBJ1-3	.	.	TGTGCCAGTAGGCAGTCTGCAGGAAACACCATATATTTT	CASRQSAGNTIYF
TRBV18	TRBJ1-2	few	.	TGTGCCAGCTCACCGGGCAGTGACAACTATGGCTACACCTTC	CASSPGSDNYGYTF
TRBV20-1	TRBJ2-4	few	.	TGCAGTGCTAGAGATCTAACGGGGGCGGGGAGTTACTTC	CSARDLTGAGSYF
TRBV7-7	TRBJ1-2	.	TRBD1	TGTGCTAGCAGCTTAGCCGTTCCCCGGGACAGCTACTATGGCTACACCTTC	CASSLAVPRDSYYGYTF
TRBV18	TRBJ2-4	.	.	TGTGCCAGCTCCCCTATCGCGGGTATGAACATTCAGTACTTC	CASSPIAGMNIQYF
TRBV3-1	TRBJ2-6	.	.	TGTGCCAGCAGCCTAATCTCTGGGGCCAACGTCCTGACTTTC	CASSLISGANVLTF
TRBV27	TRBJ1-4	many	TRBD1	TGTGCCAGCAGACTACAGGGGACGAATGAAAAACTGTTTTTT	CASRLQGTNEKLFF
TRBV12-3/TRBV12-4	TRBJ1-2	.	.	TGTGCCAGCAGTGACCTAGTTGGAAGCTATGGCTACACCTTC	CASSDLVGSYGYTF
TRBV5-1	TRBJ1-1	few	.	TGCGCCAGCAGCCCTGGGGCAGCCCTCGGAGCTTTCTTT	CASSPGAALGAFF
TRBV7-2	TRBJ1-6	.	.	TGTGCCAGCAGCCCACGGGACCTTAATTCACCCCTCCACTTT	CASSPRDLNSPLHF
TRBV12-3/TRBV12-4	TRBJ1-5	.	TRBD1	TGTGCCAGCAGCCTCCGCAGGGGGAACAATCAGCCCCAGCATTTT	CASSLRRGNNQPQHF
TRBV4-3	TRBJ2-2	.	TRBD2	TGCGCCAGCAGCCAAGAATCGGGGGGGCTTTTGGGCGGGGAGCTGTTTTTT	CASSQESGGLLGGELFF
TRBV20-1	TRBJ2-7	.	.	TGCAGTGCTAGAGATCCCGCCGGGGGCTCCTACGAGCAGTACTTC	CSARDPAGGSYEQYF
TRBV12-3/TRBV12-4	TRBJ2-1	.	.	TGTGCCAGCAGTCCGGGACGCGAGACTGGGCAGTTCTTC	CASSPGRETGQFF
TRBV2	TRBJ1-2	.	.	TGTGCCAGCAGTGAAGGCAGGGAGGTCTATGGCTACACCTTC	CASSEGREVYGYTF
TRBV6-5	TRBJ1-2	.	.	TGTGCCAGCAGCCGCGAGACAGGCTATGGCTACACCTTC	CASSRETGYGYTF
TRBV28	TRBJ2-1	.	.	TGTGCCAGCAACCTAAGACGGAGCTCCTACAATGAGCAGTTCTTC	CASNLRRSSYNEQFF
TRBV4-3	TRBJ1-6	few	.	TGCGCCAGCAGCCCTTGGACGGTTAATTCACCCCTCCACTTT	CASSPWTVNSPLHF
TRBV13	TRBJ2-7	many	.	TGTGCCAGCAGCCCCGGGGGAAGCTCCTACGAGCAGTACTTC	CASSPGGSSYEQYF
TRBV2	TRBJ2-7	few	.	TGTGCCAGCATGACTTACTACGAGCAGTACTTC	CASMTYYEQYF
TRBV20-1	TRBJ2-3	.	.	TGCAGTGCTAGAGGGTTCCAAGCGGGCACAGATACGCAGTATTTT	CSARGFQAGTDTQYF
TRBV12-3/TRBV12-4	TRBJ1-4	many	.	TGTGCCAGCAGTTTTCTCTTTGGAGAAAAACTGTTTTTT	CASSFLFGEKLFF
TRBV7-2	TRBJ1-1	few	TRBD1	TGTGCCAGCAGCAAAGACAGGGGGCGCGACACTGAAGCTTTCTTT	CASSKDRGRDTEAFF
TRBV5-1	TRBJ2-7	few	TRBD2	TGCGCCAGCAGCTGGACGCTAGCGGGGGGGGCCTACGAGCAGTACTTC	CASSWTLAGGAYEQYF